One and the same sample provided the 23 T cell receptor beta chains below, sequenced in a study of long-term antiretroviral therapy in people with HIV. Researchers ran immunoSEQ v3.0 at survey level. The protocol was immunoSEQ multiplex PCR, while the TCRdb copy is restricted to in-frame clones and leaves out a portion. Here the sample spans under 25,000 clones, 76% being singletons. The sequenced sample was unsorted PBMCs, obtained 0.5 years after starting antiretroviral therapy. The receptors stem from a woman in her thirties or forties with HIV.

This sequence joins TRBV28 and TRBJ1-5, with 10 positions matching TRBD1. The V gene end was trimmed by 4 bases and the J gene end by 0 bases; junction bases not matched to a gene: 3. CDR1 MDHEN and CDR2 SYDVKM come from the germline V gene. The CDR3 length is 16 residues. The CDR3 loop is CASSWTGGNSNQPQHF. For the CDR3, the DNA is TGTGCCAGCAGTTGGACAGGGGGGAATAGCAATCAGCCCCAGCATTTT.

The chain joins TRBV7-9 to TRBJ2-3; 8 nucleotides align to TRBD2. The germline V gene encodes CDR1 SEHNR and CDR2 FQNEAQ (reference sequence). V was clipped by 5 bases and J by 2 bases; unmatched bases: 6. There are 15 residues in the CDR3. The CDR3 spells CASSLPGGDTDTQYF. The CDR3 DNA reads TGTGCCAGCAGCCTACCGGGGGGGGACACAGATACGCAGTATTTT.

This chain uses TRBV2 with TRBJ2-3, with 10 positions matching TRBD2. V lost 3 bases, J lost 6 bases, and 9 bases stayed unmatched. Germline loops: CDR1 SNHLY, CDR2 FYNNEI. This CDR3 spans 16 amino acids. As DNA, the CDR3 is TGTGCCAGCAGTGATGCCCAGCGGGGGGGGCCCGATACGCAGTATTTT. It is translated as CASSDAQRGGPDTQYF.

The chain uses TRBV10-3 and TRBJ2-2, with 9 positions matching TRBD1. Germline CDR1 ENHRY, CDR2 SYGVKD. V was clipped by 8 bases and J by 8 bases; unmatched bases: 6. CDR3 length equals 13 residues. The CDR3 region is CAIGGQGGGELFF. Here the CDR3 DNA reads TGTGCCATCGGGGGACAGGGAGGTGGGGAGCTGTTTTTT.

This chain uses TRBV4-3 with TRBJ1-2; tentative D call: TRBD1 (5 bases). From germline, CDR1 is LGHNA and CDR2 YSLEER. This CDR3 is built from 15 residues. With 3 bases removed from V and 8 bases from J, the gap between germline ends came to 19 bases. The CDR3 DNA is TGCGCCAGCAGCCATACATTTCAGGGAATTGCCGGCTACACCTTC. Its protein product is CASSHTFQGIAGYTF.

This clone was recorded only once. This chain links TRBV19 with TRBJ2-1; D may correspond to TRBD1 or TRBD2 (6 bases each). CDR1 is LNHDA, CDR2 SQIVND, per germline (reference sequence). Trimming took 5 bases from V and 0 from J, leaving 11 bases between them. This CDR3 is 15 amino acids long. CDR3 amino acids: CASSRGGLSYNEQFF. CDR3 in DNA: TGTGCCAGTAGTCGAGGGGGGCTCTCCTACAATGAGCAGTTCTTC. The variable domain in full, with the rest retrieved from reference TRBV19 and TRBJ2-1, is DGGITQSPKYLFRKEGQNVTLSCEQNLNHDAMYWYRQDPGQGLRLIYYSQIVNDFQKGDIAEGYSVSREKKESFPLTVTSAQKNPTAFYLCASSRGGLSYNEQFFGPGTRLTVL.

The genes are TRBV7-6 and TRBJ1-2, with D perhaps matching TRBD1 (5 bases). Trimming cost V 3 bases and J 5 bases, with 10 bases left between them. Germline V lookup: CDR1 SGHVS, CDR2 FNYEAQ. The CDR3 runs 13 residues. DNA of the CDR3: TGTGCCAGCAGCTTGGGGACTGAGTATGGCTACACCTTC. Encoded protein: CASSLGTEYGYTF.

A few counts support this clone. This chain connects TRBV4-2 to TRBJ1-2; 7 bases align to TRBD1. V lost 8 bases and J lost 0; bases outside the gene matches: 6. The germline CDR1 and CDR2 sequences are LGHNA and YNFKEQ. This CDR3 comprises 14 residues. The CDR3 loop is CASLGDSANYGYTF. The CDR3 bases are TGTGCCAGCCTGGGGGACAGCGCTAACTATGGCTACACCTTC.

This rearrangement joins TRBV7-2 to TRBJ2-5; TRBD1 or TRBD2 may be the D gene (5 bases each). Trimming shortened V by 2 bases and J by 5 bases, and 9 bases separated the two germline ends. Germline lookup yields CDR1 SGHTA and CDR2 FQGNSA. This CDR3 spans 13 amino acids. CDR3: CASSLWGSETQYF. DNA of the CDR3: TGTGCCAGCAGCTTATGGGGGTCCGAGACCCAGTACTTC.

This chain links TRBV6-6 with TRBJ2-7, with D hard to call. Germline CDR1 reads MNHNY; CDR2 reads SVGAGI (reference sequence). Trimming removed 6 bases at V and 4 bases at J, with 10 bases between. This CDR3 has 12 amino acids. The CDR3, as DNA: TGTGCCAGCAGCCCTCAGCGTTACGAGCAGTACTTC. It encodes CASSPQRYEQYF.

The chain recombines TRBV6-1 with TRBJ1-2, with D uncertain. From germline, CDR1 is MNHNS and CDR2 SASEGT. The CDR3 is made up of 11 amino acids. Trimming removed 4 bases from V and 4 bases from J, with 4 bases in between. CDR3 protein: CASSVSYGYTF. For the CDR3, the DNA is TGTGCCAGCAGTGTGAGCTATGGCTACACCTTC.

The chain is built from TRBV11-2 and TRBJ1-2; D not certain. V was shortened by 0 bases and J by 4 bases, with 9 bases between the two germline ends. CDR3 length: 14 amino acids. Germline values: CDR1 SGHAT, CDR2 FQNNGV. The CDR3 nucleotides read TGTGCCAGCAGCTTAGAAGTCCCTAGCTATGGCTACACCTTC. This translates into CASSLEVPSYGYTF.

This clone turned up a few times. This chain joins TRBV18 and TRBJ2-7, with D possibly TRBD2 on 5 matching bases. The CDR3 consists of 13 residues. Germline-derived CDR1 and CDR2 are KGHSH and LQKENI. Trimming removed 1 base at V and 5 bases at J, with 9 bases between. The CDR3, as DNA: TGTGCCAGCTCACCACTCGAGGGCAACGAGCAGTACTTC. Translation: CASSPLEGNEQYF.

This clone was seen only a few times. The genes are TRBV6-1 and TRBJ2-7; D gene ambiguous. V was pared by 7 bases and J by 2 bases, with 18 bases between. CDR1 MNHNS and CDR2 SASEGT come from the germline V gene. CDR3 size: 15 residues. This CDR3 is CASIPKERSTYEQYF. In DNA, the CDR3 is TGTGCCAGCATCCCCAAAGAGAGGTCCACCTACGAGCAGTACTTC.

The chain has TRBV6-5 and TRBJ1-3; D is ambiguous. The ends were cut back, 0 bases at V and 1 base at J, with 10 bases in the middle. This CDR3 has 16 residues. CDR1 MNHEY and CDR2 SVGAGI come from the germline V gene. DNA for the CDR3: TGTGCCAGCAGTTACTCGACCAGCGGTTCTGGAAACACCATATATTTT. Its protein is CASSYSTSGSGNTIYF.

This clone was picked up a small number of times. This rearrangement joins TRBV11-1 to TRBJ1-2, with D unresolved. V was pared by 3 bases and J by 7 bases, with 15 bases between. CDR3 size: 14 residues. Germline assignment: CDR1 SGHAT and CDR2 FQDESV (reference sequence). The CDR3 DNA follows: TGTGCCAGCAGCTTTAACCCGATGGGGAGTGGCTACACCTTC. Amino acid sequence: CASSFNPMGSGYTF.

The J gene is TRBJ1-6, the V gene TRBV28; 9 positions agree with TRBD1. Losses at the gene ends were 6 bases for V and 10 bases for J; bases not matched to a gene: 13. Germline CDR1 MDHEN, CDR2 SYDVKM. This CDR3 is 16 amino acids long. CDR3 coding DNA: TGTGCCAGCAGAAGGGACAGGGACGGTTCGGCCTCACCCCTCCACTTT. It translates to CASRRDRDGSASPLHF. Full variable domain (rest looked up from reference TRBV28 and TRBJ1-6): DVKVTQSSRYLVKRTGEKVFLECVQDMDHENMFWYRQDPGLGLRLIYFSYDVKMKEKGDIPEGYSVSREKKERFSLILESASTNQTSMYLCASRRDRDGSASPLHFGNGTRLTVT.

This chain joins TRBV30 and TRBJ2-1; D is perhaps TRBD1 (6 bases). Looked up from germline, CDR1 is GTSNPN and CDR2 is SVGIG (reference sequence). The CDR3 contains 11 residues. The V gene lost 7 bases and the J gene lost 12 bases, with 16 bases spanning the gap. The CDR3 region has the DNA TGTGCCTCCGGCACAGGGTTTGTGCAGTTCTTC. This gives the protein CASGTGFVQFF.

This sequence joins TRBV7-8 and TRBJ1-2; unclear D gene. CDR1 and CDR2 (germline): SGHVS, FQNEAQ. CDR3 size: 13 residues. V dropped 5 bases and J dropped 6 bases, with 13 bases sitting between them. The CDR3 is CASSPTQAHGYTF. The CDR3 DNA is TGTGCCAGCAGCCCAACGCAGGCGCATGGCTACACCTTC.

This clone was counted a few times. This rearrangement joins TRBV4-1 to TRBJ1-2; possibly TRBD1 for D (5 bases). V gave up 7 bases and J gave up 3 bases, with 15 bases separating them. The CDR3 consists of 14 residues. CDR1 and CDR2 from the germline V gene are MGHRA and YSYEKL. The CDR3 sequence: CASTRPWGDYGYTF. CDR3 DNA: TGCGCCAGCACCCGTCCGTGGGGGGACTATGGCTACACCTTC.

CDR3 in DNA: TGTGCCTGGAGTGGGGGAGACAGCTCTGGAAACACCATATATTTT. It specifies CAWSGGDSSGNTIYF. This rearrangement joins TRBV30 to TRBJ1-3; D may be TRBD1 (5 bases). CDR1 GTSNPN and CDR2 SVGIG come from the germline V gene (reference sequence). V shed 1 base and J shed 0 bases, with 10 bases lying between them. This CDR3 contains 15 residues. The full variable domain, in which reference TRBV30 and TRBJ1-3 provide the parts outside the CDR3, is SQTIHQWPATLVQPVGSPLSLECTVEGTSNPNLYWYRQAAGRGLQLLFYSVGIGQISSEVPQNLSASRPQDRQFILSSKKLLLSDSGFYLCAWSGGDSSGNTIYFGEGSWLTVV.

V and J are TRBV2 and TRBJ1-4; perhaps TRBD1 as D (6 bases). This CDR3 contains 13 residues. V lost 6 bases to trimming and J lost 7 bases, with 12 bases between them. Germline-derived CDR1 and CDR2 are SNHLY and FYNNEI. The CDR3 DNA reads TGTGCCAGCAGAAGCACAGGGTCTGAAAAACTGTTTTTT. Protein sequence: CASRSTGSEKLFF.

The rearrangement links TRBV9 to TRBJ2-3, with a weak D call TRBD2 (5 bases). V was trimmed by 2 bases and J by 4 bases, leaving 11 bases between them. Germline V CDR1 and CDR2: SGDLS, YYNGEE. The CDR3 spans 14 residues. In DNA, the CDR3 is TGTGCCAGCAGCGTTACTAGTGGCTCAGATACGCAGTATTTT. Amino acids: CASSVTSGSDTQYF.